These T cell receptor beta chains were read from a single sample in a study of persistence of HIV-infected CD4 T cells. The antigens for these receptors are not known. TCRdb's table, derived via immunoSEQ multiplex PCR, lists solely in-frame clones and lacks some. The sample has over 25,000 clones, about four fifths seen once. The source material was CD4+ T cells sorted from PBMCs after approximately 20-hour stimulation, sampled from a patient who received antiretroviral therapy. These receptors originate from an adult man with HIV who was CMV-seropositive. Both conserved end residues are part of each CDR3. D genes are given only for firm matches. Clone sizes are given selectively: once, few, many, or a class where the clone is expanded.

j_call v_call d_call clone_size cdr3_aa cdr3_nt
TRBJ1-1 TRBV28 . . CASSLYGTANTEAFF TGTGCCAGCAGTTTATACGGGACGGCGAACACTGAAGCTTTCTTT
TRBJ2-2 TRBV4-3 TRBD2 few CASSQGLAGGYANTGELFF TGCGCCAGCAGCCAAGGACTAGCGGGGGGCTACGCGAACACCGGGGAGCTGTTTTTT
TRBJ1-2 TRBV9 . . CASSARGLGNYGYTF TGTGCCAGCAGCGCTCGGGGCTTAGGGAACTATGGCTACACCTTC
TRBJ1-5 TRBV12-5 . . CASGTRSGAGNQPQHF TGTGCTAGTGGTACCCGTAGTGGGGCCGGCAATCAGCCCCAGCATTTT
TRBJ1-3 TRBV18 TRBD1 . CASSLRQGNSGNTIYF TGTGCCAGCTCACTCCGACAGGGCAACTCTGGAAACACCATATATTTT
TRBJ1-6 TRBV10-1 . . CASSGQRNSPLHF TGCGCCAGCAGTGGACAGAGGAATTCACCCCTCCACTTT
TRBJ2-3 TRBV19 . . CASRGILSDTQYF TGTGCCAGTAGGGGAATTCTTTCAGATACGCAGTATTTT
TRBJ1-4 TRBV9 TRBD1 . CASSPRQGVSEKLFF TGTGCCAGCAGCCCCCGACAGGGGGTTAGTGAAAAACTGTTTTTT
TRBJ2-7 TRBV7-7 . . CASSPDSLVTEQYF TGTGCTAGCAGCCCGGACAGCCTAGTAACCGAGCAGTACTTC
TRBJ1-3 TRBV5-1 TRBD1 . CASSLAGTGSGNTIYF TGCGCCAGCAGCTTGGCCGGGACAGGCTCTGGAAACACCATATATTTT
TRBJ1-3 TRBV27 . . CASKYLTGNTIYF TGTGCCAGCAAATACCTTACTGGAAACACCATATATTTT
TRBJ2-5 TRBV4-2 TRBD2 once CASSPRGIAGGQETQYF TGTGCCAGCAGCCCTCGTGGCATAGCGGGGGGGCAAGAGACCCAGTACTTC
TRBJ2-7 TRBV28 TRBD1 . CASRPYLIGQGVFSYEQYF TGTGCCAGCAGACCATACCTAATAGGACAGGGAGTTTTTTCCTACGAGCAGTACTTC
TRBJ1-1 TRBV14 . . CASSQHGGTEAFF TGTGCCAGCAGCCAACACGGGGGGACTGAAGCTTTCTTT
TRBJ1-2 TRBV4-3 TRBD1 . CASSPGTARAVGYTF TGCGCCAGCAGCCCCGGGACAGCAAGAGCTGTAGGCTACACCTTC
TRBJ2-6 TRBV19 . once CASSLLGRSGANVLTF TGTGCCAGTAGTCTCCTGGGCAGATCTGGGGCCAACGTCCTGACTTTC
TRBJ1-3 TRBV6-5 TRBD1 . CASRTGGGNTIYF TGTGCCAGCCGGACAGGAGGCGGAAACACCATATATTTT
TRBJ1-3 TRBV19 . . CASRGRGSGNTIYF TGTGCCAGTAGGGGGCGGGGATCTGGAAACACCATATATTTT
TRBJ2-5 TRBV12-5 TRBD1 . CASGSAGTGEETQYF TGTGCTAGTGGTTCCGCCGGGACAGGCGAGGAGACCCAGTACTTC
TRBJ2-5 TRBV2 . . CASSEGQRETQYF TGTGCCAGCAGTGAAGGACAGAGGGAGACCCAGTACTTC
TRBJ1-5 TRBV20-1 TRBD1 . CSASTGDYQPQHF TGCAGTGCTAGTACAGGGGACTATCAGCCCCAGCATTTT
TRBJ2-7 TRBV10-3 . . CAISESVGRRSSYEQYF TGTGCCATCAGTGAGTCGGTAGGACGGAGAAGCTCCTACGAGCAGTACTTC
TRBJ2-4 TRBV6-2/TRBV6-3 . . CASSYSPGRALAKNIQYF TGTGCCAGCAGTTACTCCCCGGGCAGGGCTTTAGCCAAAAACATTCAGTACTTC
TRBJ1-1 TRBV9 . . CASSFGANTEAFF TGTGCCAGCAGCTTCGGGGCGAACACTGAAGCTTTCTTT
TRBJ2-2 TRBV5-1 . . CASSLSDGVNTGELFF TGCGCCAGCAGCTTGTCTGACGGGGTAAACACCGGGGAGCTGTTTTTT
TRBJ2-6 TRBV5-4 . . CASSLEGVSGANVLTF TGTGCCAGCAGCTTGGAAGGGGTCTCTGGGGCCAACGTCCTGACTTTC
TRBJ1-3 TRBV19 . . CASSILLSSSFSGNTIYF TGTGCCAGTAGTATACTATTATCGTCGTCCTTCTCTGGAAACACCATATATTTT
TRBJ1-3 TRBV7-8 . . CASSSTEHPGNTIYF TGTGCCAGCAGCTCGACAGAGCACCCAGGAAACACCATATATTTT
TRBJ1-3 TRBV5-1 . . CASSLDQTVSGNTIYF TGCGCCAGCAGCTTGGATCAAACAGTATCGGGAAACACCATATATTTT
TRBJ2-1 TRBV4-1 TRBD1 . CASSQEGGQGALNEQFF TGCGCCAGCAGCCAAGAAGGAGGGCAGGGGGCGCTTAATGAGCAGTTCTTC
TRBJ1-3 TRBV6-5 . . CASSMTVSSGNTIYF TGTGCCAGCAGCATGACAGTCTCCTCTGGAAACACCATATATTTT
TRBJ2-1 TRBV19 . . CASRDQGSNEQFF TGTGCCAGTAGAGACCAGGGGTCCAATGAGCAGTTCTTC
TRBJ2-3 TRBV11-3 TRBD2 . CASSSGGLPDTQYF TGTGCCAGCAGTAGCGGGGGCCTCCCAGATACGCAGTATTTT
TRBJ2-3 TRBV5-1 . . CASSLGGSTDTQYF TGCGCCAGCAGCTTGGGGGGGAGCACAGATACGCAGTATTTT
TRBJ1-5 TRBV7-9 . . CASSSYNNPQHF TGTGCCAGCAGCTCTTACAATAACCCCCAGCATTTT
TRBJ1-1 TRBV4-3 . few CASSQDVMTVENTEAFF TGCGCCAGCAGCCAAGACGTGATGACAGTTGAGAACACTGAAGCTTTCTTT
TRBJ2-2 TRBV6-5 TRBD1 . CASRPQGASTGELFF TGTGCCAGCAGGCCACAGGGGGCGAGCACCGGGGAGCTGTTTTTT